This is a list of T cell receptor beta chains from one sample in a study of T cells after yellow fever vaccination. Using its own MiXCR run on the 5' RACE reads, TCRdb lists one record per CDR3 protein. The data hold approximately 250,000 distinct CDR3 sequences, with roughly 5.2% observed a single time. Sequencing was performed on CD4+ T cells sorted from PBMCs, taken on the day of the yellow fever booster vaccination. Every receptor here comes from a young man who received the YFV17D yellow fever vaccine. Both conserved end residues are part of each CDR3. A D gene is named only where the DNA matches it firmly. The listing skips clone size in some rows; elsewhere it reads once, few, many or a size class.

d_call,j_call,clone_size,v_call,cdr3_aa,cdr3_nt
TRBD1,TRBJ1-1,NA,TRBV5-1,CASSEPGQMNTEAFF,TGCGCCAGCAGCGAACCGGGACAGATGAACACTGAAGCTTTCTTT
NA,TRBJ1-5,few,TRBV20-1,CSAAGPYSNQPQHF,TGCAGTGCCGCCGGGCCTTATAGCAATCAGCCCCAGCATTTT
NA,TRBJ2-1,NA,TRBV28,CASGPGSTREQFF,TGTGCCAGCGGCCCTGGGTCCACAAGGGAGCAGTTCTTC
NA,TRBJ2-2,NA,TRBV14,CASNTAGGTGELFF,TGTGCCAGCAACACTGCAGGGGGGACCGGGGAGCTGTTTTTT
TRBD1,TRBJ2-2,many,TRBV20-1,CSARQGAGGELFF,TGCAGTGCTAGACAGGGGGCAGGCGGGGAGCTGTTTTTT
TRBD1,TRBJ1-1,NA,TRBV20-1,CSAQARGRAFF,TGCAGTGCTCAAGCCAGGGGGCGAGCTTTCTTT
NA,TRBJ1-1,few,TRBV12-3/TRBV12-4,CASSPRELGPRTEAFF,TGTGCCAGCAGTCCTAGAGAATTAGGCCCGCGGACTGAAGCTTTCTTT
NA,TRBJ2-3,few,TRBV6-5,CASSYSFGGRQYF,TGTGCCAGCAGTTACTCGTTCGGGGGGCGGCAGTATTTT
TRBD2,TRBJ2-1,many,TRBV5-4,CASSSRLAGGDEQFF,TGTGCCAGCAGCTCTAGACTAGCGGGGGGGGATGAGCAGTTCTTC
NA,TRBJ1-6,few,TRBV12-3/TRBV12-4,CASSLARGSPLHF,TGTGCCAGCAGTTTAGCGCGCGGTTCACCCCTCCACTTT
NA,TRBJ2-6,few,TRBV27,CASSLSNGRSGANVLTF,TGTGCCAGCAGTTTATCGAACGGACGCTCTGGGGCCAACGTCCTGACTTTC
TRBD2,TRBJ2-1,many,TRBV24-1,CATSGRTSGGYEQFF,TGTGCCACCAGTGGGCGGACTAGCGGGGGTTATGAGCAGTTCTTC
TRBD1,TRBJ1-5,few,TRBV27,CASSSIRDRVGLDSNQPQHF,TGTGCCAGCAGTTCTATCCGCGACAGGGTAGGCTTAGATAGCAATCAGCCCCAGCATTTT
TRBD1,TRBJ2-1,few,TRBV5-5,CASSLVGWGQASSYNEQFF,TGTGCCAGCAGCTTGGTTGGCTGGGGACAGGCGAGCTCCTACAATGAGCAGTTCTTC
NA,TRBJ2-3,NA,TRBV7-3,CASSSASGTDTQYF,TGTGCCAGCAGCTCGGCTTCTGGCACAGATACGCAGTATTTT
NA,TRBJ1-1,many,TRBV10-3,CAIRDNMDTEAFF,TGTGCCATCAGAGACAACATGGACACTGAAGCTTTCTTT
NA,TRBJ1-5,few,TRBV28,CASSSPGGLGQPQHF,TGTGCCAGCAGTTCCCCCGGGGGACTAGGACAGCCCCAGCATTTT
TRBD1,TRBJ2-2,NA,TRBV6-2/TRBV6-3,CASSPDRKPGELFF,TGTGCCAGCAGTCCGGACAGGAAGCCCGGGGAGCTGTTTTTT
NA,TRBJ1-2,many,TRBV5-1,CASSLARTNYGYTF,TGCGCCAGCAGCTTGGCCCGGACAAACTATGGCTACACCTTC
NA,TRBJ1-6,many,TRBV18,CASSPDNNSPLHF,TGTGCCAGCTCACCGGACAATAATTCACCCCTCCACTTT
NA,TRBJ1-1,NA,TRBV12-3/TRBV12-4,CASSLITGTEAFF,TGTGCCAGCAGTTTGATAACGGGTACTGAAGCTTTCTTT
NA,TRBJ2-3,NA,TRBV6-5,CASSDPVGNTDTQYF,TGTGCCAGCAGTGACCCTGTCGGCAACACAGATACGCAGTATTTT
TRBD1,TRBJ2-3,few,TRBV20-1,CSAGDGQVTDTQYF,TGCAGTGCTGGGGACGGACAGGTCACAGATACGCAGTATTTT
TRBD2,TRBJ2-1,few,TRBV7-9,CASSISGGDNEQFF,TGTGCCAGCAGCATTAGCGGGGGAGACAATGAGCAGTTCTTC
TRBD1,TRBJ1-1,NA,TRBV3-1,CASSHDRAATEAFF,TGTGCCAGCAGCCATGACAGGGCAGCCACTGAAGCTTTCTTT
TRBD1,TRBJ1-1,NA,TRBV7-2,CASSWTGMNTEAFF,TGTGCCAGCAGCTGGACAGGGATGAACACTGAAGCTTTCTTT